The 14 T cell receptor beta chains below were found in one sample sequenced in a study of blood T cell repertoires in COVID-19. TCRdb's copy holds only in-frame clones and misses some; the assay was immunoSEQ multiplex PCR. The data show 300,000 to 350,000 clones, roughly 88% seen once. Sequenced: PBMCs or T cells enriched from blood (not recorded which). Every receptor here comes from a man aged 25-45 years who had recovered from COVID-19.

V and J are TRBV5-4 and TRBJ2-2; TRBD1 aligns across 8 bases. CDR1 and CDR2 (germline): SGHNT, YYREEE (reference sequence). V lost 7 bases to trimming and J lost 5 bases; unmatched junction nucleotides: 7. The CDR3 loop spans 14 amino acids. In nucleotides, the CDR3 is TGTGCCAGCCTAGACAGGGGTAGGACCGGGGAGCTGTTTTTT. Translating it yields CASLDRGRTGELFF.

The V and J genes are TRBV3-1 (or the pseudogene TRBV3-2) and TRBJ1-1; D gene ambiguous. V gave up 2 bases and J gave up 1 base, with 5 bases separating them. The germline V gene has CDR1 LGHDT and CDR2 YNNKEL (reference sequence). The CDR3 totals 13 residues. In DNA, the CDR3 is TGTGCCAGCAGCCAATCGGGGAACACTGAAGCTTTCTTT. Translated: CASSQSGNTEAFF.

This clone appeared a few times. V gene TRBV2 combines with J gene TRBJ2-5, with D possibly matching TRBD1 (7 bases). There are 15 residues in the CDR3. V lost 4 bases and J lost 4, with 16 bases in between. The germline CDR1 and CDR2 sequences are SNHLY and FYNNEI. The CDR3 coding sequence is TGTGCCAGCAGTGTTTTTGGACAGGAGGGAGAGACCCAGTACTTC. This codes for CASSVFGQEGETQYF. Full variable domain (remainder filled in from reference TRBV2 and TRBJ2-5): EPEVTQTPSHQVTQMGQEVILRCVPISNHLYFYWYRQILGQKVEFLVSFYNNEISEKSEIFDDQFSVERPDGSNFTLKIRSTKLEDSAMYFCASSVFGQEGETQYFGPGTRLLVL.

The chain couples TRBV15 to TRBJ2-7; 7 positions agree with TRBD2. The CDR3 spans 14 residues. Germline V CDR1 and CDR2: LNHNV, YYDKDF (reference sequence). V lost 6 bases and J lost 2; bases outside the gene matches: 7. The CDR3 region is CATSKRGLTYEQYF. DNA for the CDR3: TGTGCCACCAGTAAGCGGGGCCTTACCTACGAGCAGTACTTC.

The DNA of the CDR3 is TGTGCCAGTAGTGAAACCGGGACAGCCTATGGCTACACCTTC. It yields the protein CASSETGTAYGYTF. The chain is built from TRBV19 and TRBJ1-2; 7 bases line up with TRBD1. This CDR3 has 14 amino acids. In germline, CDR1 is LNHDA, CDR2 SQIVND (reference sequence). The trim removed 5 bases at V and 4 bases at J, leaving 7 bases unmatched.

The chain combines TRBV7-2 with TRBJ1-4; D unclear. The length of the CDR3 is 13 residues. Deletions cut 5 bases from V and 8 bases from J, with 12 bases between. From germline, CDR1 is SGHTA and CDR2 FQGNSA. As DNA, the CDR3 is TGTGCCAGCAGCACCGCAATACGGGAAAAACTGTTTTTT. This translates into CASSTAIREKLFF.

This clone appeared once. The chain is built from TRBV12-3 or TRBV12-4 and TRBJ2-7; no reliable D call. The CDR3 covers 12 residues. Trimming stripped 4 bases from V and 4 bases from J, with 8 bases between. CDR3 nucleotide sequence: TGTGCCAGCAGTTCCCCAGGATACGAGCAGTACTTC. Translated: CASSSPGYEQYF.

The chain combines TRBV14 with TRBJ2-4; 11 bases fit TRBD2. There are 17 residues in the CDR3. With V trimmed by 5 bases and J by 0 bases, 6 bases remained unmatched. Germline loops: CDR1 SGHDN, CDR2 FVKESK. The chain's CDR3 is CASSKTSGVLAKNIQYF. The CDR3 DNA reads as TGTGCCAGCAGCAAGACTAGCGGGGTGTTAGCCAAAAACATTCAGTACTTC.

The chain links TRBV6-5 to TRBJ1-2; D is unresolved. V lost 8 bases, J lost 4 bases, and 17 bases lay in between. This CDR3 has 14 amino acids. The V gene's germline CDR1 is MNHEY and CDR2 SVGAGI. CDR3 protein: CASQRISLTYGYTF. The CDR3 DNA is TGTGCCAGCCAGAGGATTAGTCTCACCTATGGCTACACCTTC.

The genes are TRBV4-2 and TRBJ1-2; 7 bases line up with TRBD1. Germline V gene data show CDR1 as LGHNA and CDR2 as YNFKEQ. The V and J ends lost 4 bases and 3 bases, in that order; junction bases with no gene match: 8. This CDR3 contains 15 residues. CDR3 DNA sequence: TGTGCCAGCAGCCCACAGGGGTTAGGAGACTATGGCTACACCTTC. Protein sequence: CASSPQGLGDYGYTF.

CDR3 loop: CAWRFRDRVTGELFF. CDR3 in DNA: TGTGCCTGGAGGTTTCGGGACAGAGTCACCGGGGAGCTGTTTTTT. This rearrangement joins TRBV30 to TRBJ2-2; 7 nucleotides match TRBD1. The CDR3 is made up of 15 amino acids. J was trimmed by 4 bases and V by 3 bases; bases with no gene match: 8. CDR1 GTSNPN and CDR2 SVGIG come from the germline V gene (reference sequence).

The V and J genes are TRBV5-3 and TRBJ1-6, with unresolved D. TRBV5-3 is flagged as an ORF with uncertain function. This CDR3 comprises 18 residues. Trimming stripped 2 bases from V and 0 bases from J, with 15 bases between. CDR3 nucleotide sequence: TGTGCCAGAAGCTTACCGGGCGGGCGAAGCTCCTATAATTCACCCCTCCACTTT. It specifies CARSLPGGRSSYNSPLHF.

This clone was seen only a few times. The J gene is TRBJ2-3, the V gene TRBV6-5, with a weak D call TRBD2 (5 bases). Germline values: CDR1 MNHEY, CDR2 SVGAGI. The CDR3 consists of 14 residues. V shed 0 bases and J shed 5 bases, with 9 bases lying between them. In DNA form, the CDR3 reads TGTGCCAGCAGTTACTCTATGGGGAGAGATACGCAGTATTTT. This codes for CASSYSMGRDTQYF.

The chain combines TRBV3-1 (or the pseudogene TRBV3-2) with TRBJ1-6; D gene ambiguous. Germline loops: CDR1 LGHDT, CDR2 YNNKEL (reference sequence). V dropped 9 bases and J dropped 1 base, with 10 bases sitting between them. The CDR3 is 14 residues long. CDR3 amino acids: CASQQKSYNSPLHF. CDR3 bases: TGTGCCAGTCAACAGAAATCCTATAATTCACCCCTCCACTTT.